These 7 T cell receptor beta chains originate from one sample sequenced in a study of blood T cell repertoires in COVID-19. Produced via immunoSEQ multiplex PCR; TCRdb's table is partial and in-frame only. The sample carries a few hundred thousand clones, 75% to 90% recorded once. Source material: peripheral blood. Receptor source: a woman in her 30s with COVID-19, enrolled during active disease.

This clone was seen a single time. The chain couples TRBV10-3 to TRBJ1-1; D is unclear. Germline CDR1 is ENHRY and CDR2 is SYGVKD. V was pared by 2 bases and J by 4 bases, with 11 bases between. The CDR3 is 14 residues long. The CDR3 is CAISEVGDLTEAFF. CDR3 bases: TGTGCCATCAGTGAGGTGGGCGACCTCACTGAAGCTTTCTTT.

V and J are TRBV7-2 and TRBJ2-3, with TRBD2 identical over 12 bases. The CDR3 covers 17 residues. The trim removed 0 bases at V and 3 bases at J, leaving 4 bases unmatched. From germline, CDR1 is SGHTA and CDR2 FQGNSA. This chain's CDR3 is CASSLAASGRGTDTQYF. The DNA of the CDR3 is TGTGCCAGCAGCTTAGCGGCTAGCGGGAGGGGGACAGATACGCAGTATTTT.

The V gene is TRBV7-3, the J gene TRBJ2-2, with D possibly TRBD1 on 6 matching bases. Germline V CDR1 and CDR2: SGHTA, FQGTGA. V was clipped by 5 bases and J by 6 bases, with 10 bases between them. The CDR3 covers 13 residues. The CDR3 DNA reads TGTGCCAGCAGCCCAGAGGGGGCCGGGGAGCTGTTTTTT. Protein sequence: CASSPEGAGELFF.

In the case of this clone: This CDR3 is also generated by other DNA sequences in the sample. The chain couples TRBV18 to TRBJ2-7, with TRBD1 matching over 7 bases. V trimming: 3 bases; J trimming: 4 bases; junction bases outside the gene matches: 0. This CDR3 spans 12 amino acids. The germline V gene encodes CDR1 KGHSH and CDR2 LQKENI. The CDR3 loop is CASSPTGYEQYF. Written as DNA, the CDR3 is TGTGCCAGCTCACCGACAGGGTACGAGCAGTACTTC.

The V gene is TRBV6-5, the J gene TRBJ1-4; a possible D gene is TRBD1 (6 bases). The V end was cut by 0 bases, the J end by 4 bases, with 9 bases between. The CDR3 length is 15 residues. Germline values: CDR1 MNHEY, CDR2 SVGAGI. The CDR3 here is CASSYSPGVNEKLFF. The CDR3 nucleotides read TGTGCCAGCAGTTACTCTCCAGGGGTTAATGAAAAACTGTTTTTT.

This clone is a singleton in its sample. The chain joins TRBV27 to TRBJ2-6, with D possibly being TRBD2 (5 bases). Germline CDR1 is MNHEY and CDR2 is SMNVEV (reference sequence). The CDR3 covers 19 residues. Trimming left V 5 bases short and J 2 bases short, with 22 bases between. This chain's CDR3 is CASSPMDWDSLAGANVLTF. In DNA form, the CDR3 reads TGTGCCAGCAGTCCTATGGACTGGGATAGCTTGGCTGGGGCCAACGTCCTGACTTTC.

The V gene is TRBV27, the J gene TRBJ2-1; TRBD1 matches 9 bases. Losses at the gene ends were 4 bases for V and 5 bases for J; bases not matched to a gene: 6. CDR3 length equals 15 residues. Germline values: CDR1 MNHEY, CDR2 SMNVEV (reference sequence). This CDR3 reads CASSSPGTGNNEQFF. DNA of the CDR3: TGTGCCAGCAGTTCCCCGGGGACAGGGAACAATGAGCAGTTCTTC.